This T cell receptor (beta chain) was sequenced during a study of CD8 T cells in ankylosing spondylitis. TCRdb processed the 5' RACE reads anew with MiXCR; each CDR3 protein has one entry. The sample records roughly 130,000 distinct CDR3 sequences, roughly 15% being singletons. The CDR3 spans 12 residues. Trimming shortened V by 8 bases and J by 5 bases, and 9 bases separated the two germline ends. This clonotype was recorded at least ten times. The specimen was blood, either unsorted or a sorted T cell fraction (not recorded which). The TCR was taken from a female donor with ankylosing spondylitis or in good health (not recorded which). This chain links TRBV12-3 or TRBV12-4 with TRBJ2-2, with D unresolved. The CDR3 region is CASGSRTGELFF. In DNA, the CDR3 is TGTGCCAGCGGCAGTCGGACCGGGGAGCTGTTTTTT.